The sequence of this T cell receptor (beta chain) was determined in a study of cytomegalovirus exposure and HLA in healthy donors. The CDR3 runs 15 residues. Trimming took off 5 bases at V and 5 bases at J, with 19 bases between the two ends. From germline, CDR1 is SGHTA and CDR2 FQGNSA. 60 Vbeta and 13 Jbeta primers were used in PCR. The table came from immunoSEQ multiplex PCR; TCRdb's copy has only in-frame clones and leaves some out. The table records approximately 110,000 clones, 65% to 80% of them present only once. Material for sequencing was PBMCs. The chain is built from TRBV7-2 and TRBJ2-7; TRBD1 is a possible D gene (5 bases). This receptor was taken from a woman between 35 and 50 years old in good health and CMV-seronegative. CDR3 DNA sequence: TGTGCCAGCAGCCCCCAGGGATCGTTTTTGAACGAGCAGTACTTC. It is translated as CASSPQGSFLNEQYF. The complete variable domain, with remaining parts taken from reference TRBV7-2 and TRBJ2-7, reads GAGVSQSPSNKVTEKGKDVELRCDPISGHTALYWYRQSLGQGLEFLIYFQGNSAPDKSGLPSDRFSAERTGGSVSTLTIQRTQQEDSAVYLCASSPQGSFLNEQYFGPGTRLTVT.